The rows below give T cell receptor beta chains drawn from one sample of a study of beta chain features in type 1 diabetes. The table came from immunoSEQ multiplex PCR; TCRdb's copy has only in-frame clones and leaves some out. The table records 250,000 to 300,000 clones, 8% of them present only once. Sequenced material: central memory CD4+ T cells from blood. These receptors were collected from a woman between 18 and 30 years old in good health. Each CDR3 is given with its conserved first and last residue. Each record gives: D gene, J gene, V gene, clone size, CDR3 protein, CDR3 DNA. D genes are given only for firm matches. Not all rows give a size; the values are once, few, many and, for expanded clones, a class.

D gene: -; J gene: TRBJ1-3; V gene: TRBV9; clone size: few; CDR3 protein: CASSVGPNEYTIYF; CDR3 DNA: TGTGCCAGCAGCGTAGGTCCCAACGAATACACCATATATTTT
D gene: TRBD1; J gene: TRBJ1-1; V gene: TRBV15; clone size: -; CDR3 protein: CATSIDPRDRGEAFF; CDR3 DNA: TGTGCCACCAGCATCGATCCCCGGGACAGGGGAGAAGCTTTCTTT
D gene: -; J gene: TRBJ2-2; V gene: TRBV7-8; clone size: few; CDR3 protein: CASSPVRQNTGELFF; CDR3 DNA: TGTGCCAGCAGCCCCGTACGACAGAACACCGGGGAGCTGTTTTTT
D gene: TRBD1; J gene: TRBJ1-6; V gene: TRBV7-9; clone size: -; CDR3 protein: CASSLGGQANSPLHF; CDR3 DNA: TGTGCCAGCAGCTTAGGGGGACAGGCAAATTCACCCCTCCACTTT
D gene: -; J gene: TRBJ2-7; V gene: TRBV5-6; clone size: many; CDR3 protein: CASSGSYYEQYF; CDR3 DNA: TGTGCCAGCAGCGGGTCCTACTACGAGCAGTACTTC
D gene: -; J gene: TRBJ2-2; V gene: TRBV6-1; clone size: -; CDR3 protein: CASSEASPETGELFF; CDR3 DNA: TGTGCCAGCAGTGAAGCGAGCCCGGAAACCGGGGAGCTGTTTTTT
D gene: TRBD2; J gene: TRBJ2-5; V gene: TRBV2; clone size: few; CDR3 protein: CASSEGGLAAREYF; CDR3 DNA: TGTGCCAGCAGTGAGGGGGGACTAGCGGCGAGAGAGTACTTC
D gene: TRBD1; J gene: TRBJ2-1; V gene: TRBV29-1; clone size: few; CDR3 protein: CSVRQGAPPEQFF; CDR3 DNA: TGCAGCGTTCGACAGGGGGCCCCACCTGAGCAGTTCTTC
D gene: -; J gene: TRBJ1-5; V gene: TRBV14; clone size: -; CDR3 protein: CASSQEGNQPQHF; CDR3 DNA: TGTGCCAGCAGCCAAGAAGGGAATCAGCCCCAGCATTTT
D gene: TRBD1; J gene: TRBJ1-1; V gene: TRBV29-1; clone size: -; CDR3 protein: CSVIRGLVTEAFF; CDR3 DNA: TGCAGCGTTATCAGGGGGCTAGTGACTGAAGCTTTCTTT
D gene: TRBD1; J gene: TRBJ2-2; V gene: TRBV27; clone size: -; CDR3 protein: CASRTGQGTGELFF; CDR3 DNA: TGTGCCAGCAGAACGGGACAGGGTACCGGGGAGCTGTTTTTT
D gene: TRBD1; J gene: TRBJ2-1; V gene: TRBV4-1; clone size: many; CDR3 protein: CASSQGDSWDEQFF; CDR3 DNA: TGCGCCAGCAGCCAAGGGGACAGTTGGGATGAGCAGTTCTTC
D gene: TRBD1; J gene: TRBJ1-2; V gene: TRBV2; clone size: -; CDR3 protein: CASIFAQGNGYTF; CDR3 DNA: TGTGCCAGCATTTTCGCACAGGGGAATGGCTACACCTTC
D gene: -; J gene: TRBJ2-6; V gene: TRBV5-4; clone size: few; CDR3 protein: CASSRSVGGSGANVLTF; CDR3 DNA: TGTGCCAGCAGCCGATCTGTCGGGGGCTCTGGGGCCAACGTCCTGACTTTC
D gene: -; J gene: TRBJ2-3; V gene: TRBV7-2; clone size: -; CDR3 protein: CASSLAVVAVSTDTQYF; CDR3 DNA: TGTGCCAGCAGCTTAGCAGTGGTGGCAGTAAGCACAGATACGCAGTATTTT
D gene: -; J gene: TRBJ2-5; V gene: TRBV28; clone size: few; CDR3 protein: CASSLTQNQETQYF; CDR3 DNA: TGTGCCAGCAGTTTAACCCAGAACCAAGAGACCCAGTACTTC
D gene: -; J gene: TRBJ2-7; V gene: TRBV7-8; clone size: -; CDR3 protein: CASSSDIYYEQYF; CDR3 DNA: TGTGCCAGCAGCTCCGACATTTACTACGAGCAGTACTTC
D gene: -; J gene: TRBJ1-5; V gene: TRBV7-2; clone size: few; CDR3 protein: CASSLGSAWNSNQPQHF; CDR3 DNA: TGTGCCAGCAGCTTAGGCTCGGCGTGGAATAGCAATCAGCCCCAGCATTTT
D gene: -; J gene: TRBJ2-2; V gene: TRBV19; clone size: few; CDR3 protein: CASSNGRDTGELFF; CDR3 DNA: TGTGCCAGTAGTAACGGCCGAGACACCGGGGAGCTGTTTTTT
D gene: -; J gene: TRBJ2-2; V gene: TRBV6-5; clone size: -; CDR3 protein: CASSSPKGYTGELFF; CDR3 DNA: TGTGCCAGCAGTTCTCCTAAGGGGTACACCGGGGAGCTGTTTTTT
D gene: -; J gene: TRBJ2-1; V gene: TRBV28; clone size: many; CDR3 protein: CASSPAGDRWEQFF; CDR3 DNA: TGTGCCAGCAGTCCGGCTGGGGATAGATGGGAGCAGTTCTTC
D gene: -; J gene: TRBJ1-1; V gene: TRBV7-9; clone size: -; CDR3 protein: CASSLISSMMNTEAFF; CDR3 DNA: TGTGCCAGCAGCTTAATCTCCAGCATGATGAACACTGAAGCTTTCTTT
D gene: -; J gene: TRBJ1-6; V gene: TRBV28; clone size: -; CDR3 protein: CASSLGGYYNSPLHF; CDR3 DNA: TGTGCCAGCAGTTTAGGAGGGTACTATAATTCACCCCTCCACTTT
D gene: -; J gene: TRBJ2-7; V gene: TRBV6-1; clone size: -; CDR3 protein: CASRKVKGLTYEQYF; CDR3 DNA: TGTGCCAGCAGGAAGGTGAAGGGCCTGACCTACGAGCAGTACTTC
D gene: TRBD2; J gene: TRBJ2-2; V gene: TRBV9; clone size: few; CDR3 protein: CASSASGANTGELFF; CDR3 DNA: TGTGCCAGCAGCGCCAGCGGGGCGAACACCGGGGAGCTGTTTTTT
D gene: -; J gene: TRBJ2-7; V gene: TRBV30; clone size: few; CDR3 protein: CAWSKVGGISYEQYF; CDR3 DNA: TGTGCCTGGAGTAAGGTAGGGGGAATCTCCTACGAGCAGTACTTC
D gene: TRBD2; J gene: TRBJ2-4; V gene: TRBV5-4; clone size: few; CDR3 protein: CASSQAGTRENIQYF; CDR3 DNA: TGTGCCAGCAGCCAAGCAGGGACTAGAGAAAACATTCAGTACTTC
D gene: -; J gene: TRBJ2-7; V gene: TRBV4-3; clone size: -; CDR3 protein: CASSQVGGTDLYEQYF; CDR3 DNA: TGCGCCAGCAGCCAAGTGGGGGGGACAGACCTCTACGAGCAGTACTTC
D gene: -; J gene: TRBJ2-3; V gene: TRBV18; clone size: -; CDR3 protein: CASSPPQGRDTQYF; CDR3 DNA: TGTGCCAGCTCACCACCCCAGGGACGGGATACGCAGTATTTT
D gene: TRBD1; J gene: TRBJ2-2; V gene: TRBV4-2; clone size: few; CDR3 protein: CASSLGTGKAGELFF; CDR3 DNA: TGTGCCAGCAGCCTCGGGACAGGGAAGGCCGGGGAGCTGTTTTTT
D gene: -; J gene: TRBJ1-3; V gene: TRBV11-3; clone size: -; CDR3 protein: CASSFNRVKLYF; CDR3 DNA: TGTGCCAGCAGCTTCAACAGGGTAAAACTATATTTT
D gene: -; J gene: TRBJ2-5; V gene: TRBV6-5; clone size: few; CDR3 protein: CASRRTVQETQYF; CDR3 DNA: TGTGCCAGCAGACGTACTGTTCAAGAGACCCAGTACTTC
D gene: TRBD2; J gene: TRBJ2-3; V gene: TRBV9; clone size: -; CDR3 protein: CASSLGAGGPYTQYF; CDR3 DNA: TGTGCCAGCAGCCTCGGGGCGGGGGGGCCGTATACGCAGTATTTT